Below, one TCR beta chain is given with its context. Its antigen is not identified. The study sampled blood at baseline, cycle 4 day 1, and cycle 7 day 1. Method: immunoSEQ multiplex PCR; TCRdb's copy keeps in-frame clones and lacks some. The table includes about 79,000 clones, 88% detected once. Trimming took off 0 bases at V and 5 bases at J, with 13 bases between the two ends. Per germline, CDR1 MNHEY and CDR2 SMNVEV (reference sequence). CDR3 length equals 15 residues. The data are from a study of OX40 agonist ivuxolimab in advanced cancers. In the study overall: 30% to 40% of patients had received prior checkpoint inhibitor therapy.

Study-wide points: Researchers did not determine the expanded peripheral T cells' antigen specificity. At 0.1 to 3.0 mg/kg and by week 6, clonal expansion occurred in CD4+ and CD8+ blood T cells.

The sequence was collected from an adult with an advanced solid tumor such as melanoma, head and neck, liver or kidney cancer. The sequenced sample was CD4+ or CD8+ T cells sorted from blood, obtained in a trial of the OX40 agonist ivuxolimab. This chain connects TRBV27 to TRBJ1-1; tentative D call: TRBD1 (6 bases). CDR3 sequence: CASSLSLRGWTEAFF. DNA of the CDR3: TGTGCCAGCAGTTTATCCCTCAGGGGTTGGACTGAAGCTTTCTTT.